This entry features one T cell receptor beta chain sequence. Assay: immunoSEQ multiplex PCR; the TCRdb copy retains only in-frame clones and omits some. The sample has some 120,000 clones, roughly 90% seen once; the top ten hold 30% to 50%. This sample is drawn from a study of control samples from healthy donors and cancer patients. This CDR3 contains 16 residues. Germline CDR1 reads LGHNA; CDR2 reads YSLEER. V was shortened by 0 bases and J by 0 bases, with 6 bases between the two germline ends. Input material: blood. The receptor was isolated from a man aged 50 to 59 in good health. The chain carries TRBV4-3 and TRBJ1-6; no clear D gene. CDR3 nucleotide sequence: TGCGCCAGCAGCCAAGATCGGGCCTCCTATAATTCACCCCTCCACTTT. This encodes CASSQDRASYNSPLHF.